This paragraph reports one T cell receptor beta chain. Only in-frame clones appear in the TCRdb table, and some are missing; sequencing was by immunoSEQ multiplex PCR. In the table there are roughly 34,000 clones, 75% to 90% of which are singletons. The data were obtained in a study of sequential checkpoint blockade in melanoma. Study-level background: Arm A got nivolumab then ipilimumab; arm B the reverse, 1:1. After both sequences, patients received maintenance nivolumab.

Documented treatment: randomized to nivolumab then ipilimumab (arm A) or the reverse (arm B). None of the patients previously received DNA-damaging chemotherapy. Live CD3+CD8+ CD19− CD56− cells were sorted from PBMCs. The sample consisted of CD8+ T cells sorted from blood (inferred from file names), taken from a patient given nivolumab and ipilimumab in sequence. The clonotype was recovered from a human donor with melanoma.

DNA for the CDR3: TGTGCCAGCACCAGGACAGGGGGTCAAGAGACCCAGTACTTC. This codes for CASTRTGGQETQYF. The V and J genes are TRBV27 and TRBJ2-5, with 10 bases matching TRBD1. The CDR3 spans 14 residues. V lost 7 bases to trimming and J lost 2 bases; unmatched junction nucleotides: 4. Germline CDR1 is MNHEY and CDR2 is SMNVEV (reference sequence).